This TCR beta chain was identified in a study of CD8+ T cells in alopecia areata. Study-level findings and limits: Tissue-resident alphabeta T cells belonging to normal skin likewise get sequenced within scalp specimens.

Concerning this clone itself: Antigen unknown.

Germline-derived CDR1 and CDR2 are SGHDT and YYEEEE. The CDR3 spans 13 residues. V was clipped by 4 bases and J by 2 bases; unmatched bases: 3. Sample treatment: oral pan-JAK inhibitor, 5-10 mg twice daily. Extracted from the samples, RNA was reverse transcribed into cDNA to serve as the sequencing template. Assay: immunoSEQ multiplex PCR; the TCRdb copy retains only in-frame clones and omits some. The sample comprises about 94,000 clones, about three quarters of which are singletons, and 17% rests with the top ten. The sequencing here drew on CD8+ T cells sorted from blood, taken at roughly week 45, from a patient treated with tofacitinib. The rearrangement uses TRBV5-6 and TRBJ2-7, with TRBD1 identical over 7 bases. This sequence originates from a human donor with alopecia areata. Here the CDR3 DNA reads TGTGCCAGCAGCCCTACAGGGGCCTACGAGCAGTACTTC. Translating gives CASSPTGAYEQYF.